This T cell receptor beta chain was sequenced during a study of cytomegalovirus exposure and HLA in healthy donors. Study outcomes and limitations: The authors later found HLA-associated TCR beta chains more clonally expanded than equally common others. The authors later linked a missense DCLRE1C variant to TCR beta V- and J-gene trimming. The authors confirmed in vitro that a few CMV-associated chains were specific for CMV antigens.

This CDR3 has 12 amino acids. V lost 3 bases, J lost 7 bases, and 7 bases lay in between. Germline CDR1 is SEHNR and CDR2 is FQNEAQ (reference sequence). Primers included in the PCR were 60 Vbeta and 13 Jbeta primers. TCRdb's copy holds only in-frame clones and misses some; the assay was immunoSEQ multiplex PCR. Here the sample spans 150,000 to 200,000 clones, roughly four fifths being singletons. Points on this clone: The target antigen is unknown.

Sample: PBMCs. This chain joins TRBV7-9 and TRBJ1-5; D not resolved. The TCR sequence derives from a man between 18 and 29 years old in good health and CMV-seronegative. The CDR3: CASSLLSQPQHF. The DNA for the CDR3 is TGTGCCAGCAGCTTGTTATCCCAGCCCCAGCATTTT.